Following are 28 T cell receptor beta chains from one sample sequenced in a study of response to subunit inactivated influenza vaccine. TCRdb processed the RT-PCR reads anew with MiXCR; each CDR3 protein has one entry. The sample comprises 500,000 to 750,000 distinct CDR3 sequences, about 15% of which are singletons, and roughly 11% rests with the top ten. Sequenced material: PBMCs from blood, taken less than 13 days after vaccination. Receptors were obtained from a man aged 50 to 60 who received an inactivated influenza vaccine.

This clonotype has ten or more counts. V gene TRBV29-1 combines with J gene TRBJ2-7, with TRBD1 matching 9 bases. CDR3 size: 15 residues. In germline, CDR1 is SQVTM, CDR2 ANQGSEA. Trimming took 0 bases from V and 0 from J; bases not matched to a gene: 3. The CDR3 spells CSVEDPTGGSYEQYF. The DNA of the CDR3 is TGCAGCGTTGAAGATCCGACAGGGGGCTCCTACGAGCAGTACTTC.

This clonotype occurred a few times. CDR3 DNA: TGTGCCAGCAGCCAAGGGGGGACTAGCGGGAACAATGAGCAGTTCTTC. Residues: CASSQGGTSGNNEQFF. The chain has TRBV4-2 and TRBJ2-1, with 13 bases lining up with TRBD2. Germline V CDR1 and CDR2: LGHNA, YNFKEQ. The CDR3 loop spans 16 amino acids. V was pared by 1 base and J by 5 bases, with 2 bases of the junction left unmatched.

V and J are TRBV4-3 and TRBJ2-7; 10 positions agree with TRBD1. The V and J ends lost 0 bases and 4 bases, in that order; junction bases with no gene match: 6. The CDR3 length is 16 residues. CDR1 is LGHNA, CDR2 YSLEER, per germline. This chain's CDR3 is CASSQDLGQGRYEQYF. The CDR3 DNA follows: TGCGCCAGCAGCCAAGATTTGGGACAGGGGCGGTACGAGCAGTACTTC.

Only a few counts were recorded for this clonotype. The V gene is TRBV7-2, the J gene TRBJ2-5; D is undetermined. The V and J ends lost 1 base and 6 bases respectively, with 15 bases between them. The CDR3 totals 15 residues. CDR1 and CDR2 from the germline V gene are SGHTA and FQGNSA. CDR3 in DNA: TGTGCCAGCAGCTTAGGCCCTGGGTTGGCGAAGACCCAGTACTTC. As protein: CASSLGPGLAKTQYF.

This rearrangement joins TRBV27 to TRBJ2-3; possibly TRBD2 for D (6 bases). This CDR3 is 12 amino acids long. Germline assignment: CDR1 MNHEY and CDR2 SMNVEV (reference sequence). The V end lost 4 bases, the J end lost 7 bases, and 9 bases lay between the germline ends. The CDR3, as DNA: TGTGCCAGCAGTTCCGCGGGAAATACGCAGTATTTT. It specifies CASSSAGNTQYF.

This clonotype was observed a few times. V usage is TRBV12-3 or TRBV12-4 and J usage is TRBJ2-1, with D unresolved. This CDR3 is built from 12 residues. The V end was cut by 5 bases, the J end by 5 bases, with 7 bases between. CDR3 sequence (DNA): TGTGCCAGCAGTGCGGCGGACAATGAGCAGTTCTTC. Translation gives CASSAADNEQFF.

V usage is TRBV2 and J usage is TRBJ2-6; 8 nucleotides match TRBD1. Germline-derived CDR1 and CDR2 are SNHLY and FYNNEI. The CDR3 contains 19 residues. V trimming: 8 bases; J trimming: 2 bases; junction bases outside the gene matches: 17. Written as DNA, the CDR3 is TGTGCCAGCTGTTTACGCCGCAGGGGGCTATCTACTGGGGCCAACGTCCTGACTTTC. Its translation: CASCLRRRGLSTGANVLTF.

This clonotype was picked up a small number of times. A read error may explain this, as a much larger clone is one base away. This CDR3 is CCARDLRHDSNQPQHF. The CDR3 nucleotides read TGCTGTGCTAGAGATCTTCGCCACGATAGCAATCAGCCCCAGCATTTT. The J gene is TRBJ1-5, the V gene TRBV20-1, with no clear D. The CDR3 extends over 16 amino acids. Germline V gives CDR1 DFQATT, CDR2 SNEGSKA (reference sequence).

This clonotype was counted between two and nine times. The J gene is TRBJ2-7, the V gene TRBV6-1; 12 nucleotides align to TRBD1. J was trimmed by 4 bases and V by 8 bases; bases with no gene match: 3. The CDR3 is 13 residues long. Per germline, CDR1 MNHNS and CDR2 SASEGT. The CDR3 nucleotides read TGTGCCAGCGGGACAGGGGGCGTTTACGAGCAGTACTTC. This sequence encodes CASGTGGVYEQYF.

This clonotype was seen ten or more times. The V call is TRBV4-2, the J call TRBJ1-1, with D possibly TRBD1 on 6 matching bases. Germline assignment: CDR1 LGHNA and CDR2 YNFKEQ. This CDR3 has 14 amino acids. Trimming stripped 2 bases from V and 1 base from J, with 8 bases between. This chain's CDR3 is CASSQLTGNTEAFF. In DNA form, the CDR3 reads TGTGCCAGCAGCCAACTGACAGGGAACACTGAAGCTTTCTTT.

This clonotype was counted between two and nine times. V and J are TRBV15 and TRBJ2-7; D ambiguous. Germline lookup yields CDR1 LNHNV and CDR2 YYDKDF (reference sequence). The CDR3 has 13 residues. V was cut by 1 base and J by 5 bases, with 9 bases left in between. CDR3 nucleotides: TGTGCCACCAGCAGAGCAGAGGTCCACGAGCAGTACTTC. Translation: CATSRAEVHEQYF.

This clonotype turned up a few times. This sequence joins TRBV7-8 and TRBJ2-5; no clear D gene. CDR3 length: 14 residues. Germline V gives CDR1 SGHVS, CDR2 FQNEAQ. Between the trimmed V and J ends, which lost 6 bases and 2 bases, there was a span of 13 bases. The CDR3 DNA is TGTGCCAGCAGACCCTGGGCGGTGCAAGAGACCCAGTACTTC. This codes for CASRPWAVQETQYF.

This clonotype has more than one count but fewer than ten. The chain is built from TRBV4-2 and TRBJ1-6; 8 bases are a match to TRBD1. The germline V gene encodes CDR1 LGHNA and CDR2 YNFKEQ. This CDR3 is 15 amino acids long. Losses at the gene ends were 0 bases for V and 10 bases for J; bases not matched to a gene: 5. CDR3 nucleotide sequence: TGTGCCAGCAGCCAAGATGGACAGGGAGGGTCACCCCTCCACTTT. It is translated as CASSQDGQGGSPLHF.

This clonotype was recorded a few times. The J gene is TRBJ1-2, the V gene TRBV6-2 or TRBV6-3; D not resolved. The CDR3 has 13 amino acids. Looked up from germline, CDR1 is MNHEY and CDR2 is SVGEGT. V was trimmed by 2 bases and J by 4 bases, leaving 8 bases between them. CDR3 residues: CASSYVVGYGYTF. The CDR3 DNA follows: TGTGCCAGCAGTTACGTCGTCGGCTATGGCTACACCTTC.

This clonotype has a count of ten or more. This rearrangement joins TRBV7-6 to TRBJ2-2, with D maybe TRBD1 (5 bases). The V end lost 4 bases, the J end lost 1 base, and 7 bases lay between the germline ends. The CDR3 covers 14 residues. CDR1 and CDR2 from the germline V gene are SGHVS and FNYEAQ. CDR3 region: CASSSTVNTGELFF. As DNA, the CDR3 is TGTGCCAGCAGCTCGACAGTGAACACCGGGGAGCTGTTTTTT.

This clonotype was counted a few times. The rearrangement uses TRBV12-3 or TRBV12-4 and TRBJ2-3; 12 positions agree with TRBD1. Trimming took 4 bases from V and 5 from J; bases not matched to a gene: 13. This CDR3 contains 18 residues. The CDR3 DNA reads TGTGCCAGCAGTTCCGGGACAGGGGGCCCCTTTCTTGGAGATACGCAGTATTTT. This sequence encodes CASSSGTGGPFLGDTQYF.

This clonotype was seen ten or more times. The V gene is TRBV7-8, the J gene TRBJ1-2; TRBD1 aligns across 7 bases. The CDR3 is 16 amino acids. Germline CDR1 SGHVS, CDR2 FQNEAQ. Germline trimming cut 6 bases from V and 4 bases from J; bases unmatched to any gene: 14. The CDR3 protein is CASRRDTTGAVYGYTF. In DNA form, the CDR3 reads TGTGCCAGCAGGCGAGATACAACAGGGGCTGTCTATGGCTACACCTTC.

This clonotype was recorded at least ten times. The chain employs TRBV7-3 and TRBJ1-1; weak D call: TRBD1 (5 bases). CDR1 and CDR2 (germline): SGHTA, FQGTGA. This CDR3 contains 16 residues. V gave up 0 bases and J gave up 8 bases, with 19 bases separating them. In nucleotides, the CDR3 is TGTGCCAGCAGCTTAACCCCCAGCACAGGAACGAAAGAAGCTTTCTTT. As protein: CASSLTPSTGTKEAFF.

The CDR3 bases are TGTGCCATCAGATGGACTAGCGGGAGGCACACCGGGGAGCTGTTTTTT. As protein: CAIRWTSGRHTGELFF. The chain carries TRBV10-3 and TRBJ2-2; 14 bases line up with TRBD2. Germline CDR1 reads ENHRY; CDR2 reads SYGVKD. The CDR3 is 16 residues long. The V and J ends lost 6 bases and 3 bases, in that order; junction bases with no gene match: 3.

This clonotype came up a few times. The chain is built from TRBV6-2 or TRBV6-3 and TRBJ2-4, with D possibly being TRBD1 or TRBD2 (5 bases each). This CDR3 comprises 17 residues. V was trimmed by 0 bases and J by 1 base, leaving 13 bases between them. Germline V gene data show CDR1 as MNHEY and CDR2 as SVGEGT. CDR3 region: CASSYSGPLGAKNIQYF. CDR3 coding DNA: TGTGCCAGCAGTTACTCGGGACCGCTCGGTGCCAAAAACATTCAGTACTTC.

In this sample, this clonotype turned up a few times. The V gene is TRBV5-1, the J gene TRBJ2-3, with TRBD1 identical over 8 bases. The CDR3 totals 14 residues. With V trimmed by 0 bases and J by 8 bases, 5 bases remained unmatched. The germline V gene encodes CDR1 SGHRS and CDR2 YFSETQ. CDR3 sequence: CASSLEGQGGTQYF. The CDR3 coding sequence is TGCGCCAGCAGCTTGGAAGGACAGGGAGGTACGCAGTATTTT.

The V call is TRBV5-1, the J call TRBJ2-1, with TRBD2 matching 8 bases. V was clipped by 4 bases and J by 7 bases; unmatched bases: 10. The CDR3 runs to 15 residues. CDR1 SGHRS and CDR2 YFSETQ come from the germline V gene. CDR3 bases: TGCGCCAGCAGCGGGGGGGAAGCGGGAGTGAATGAGCAGTTCTTC. Translated, it gives CASSGGEAGVNEQFF.

V is TRBV5-1 and J is TRBJ1-4; D unresolved. CDR1 is SGHRS, CDR2 YFSETQ, per germline. V shed 2 bases and J shed 1 base, with 9 bases lying between them. The length of the CDR3 is 15 residues. The CDR3 sequence: CASSLGQLTNEKLFF. DNA of the CDR3: TGCGCCAGCAGCTTAGGCCAACTAACTAATGAAAAACTGTTTTTT.

This clonotype was observed a handful of times. The chain carries TRBV12-3 or TRBV12-4 and TRBJ1-2; the match to TRBD1 covers 9 bases. The CDR3 spans 15 residues. The trim removed 1 base at V and 1 base at J, leaving 1 base unmatched. For the CDR3, the DNA is TGTGCCAGCAGTTTAGGACAGGGGGGTAACTATGGCTACACCTTC. Amino acids: CASSLGQGGNYGYTF.

V is TRBV20-1 and J is TRBJ2-7; TRBD2 might be the D (5 bases). Germline values: CDR1 DFQATT, CDR2 SNEGSKA (reference sequence). The CDR3 is made up of 12 amino acids. Trimming left V 1 base short and J 6 bases short, with 10 bases between. CDR3 coding DNA: TGCAGTGCTAGAGCTAGCTTCTCCGAGCAGTACTTC. Translated: CSARASFSEQYF.

This chain links TRBV7-9 with TRBJ2-2; D is unclear. Between the trimmed V and J ends, which lost 1 base and 1 base, there was a span of 7 bases. The CDR3 runs to 15 residues. Germline CDR1 SEHNR, CDR2 FQNEAQ (reference sequence). CDR3 bases: TGTGCCAGCAGCTTAGGTCACCAGAACACCGGGGAGCTGTTTTTT. The encoded protein is CASSLGHQNTGELFF.

This clonotype turned up a few times. The rearrangement links TRBV12-3 or TRBV12-4 to TRBJ2-4; 10 bases line up with TRBD1. Trimming removed 5 bases from V and 6 bases from J; junction bases left unmatched: 4. The CDR3 totals 14 residues. CDR3 bases: TGTGCCAGCAGTCCGCGGGACAGGGGAAACATTCAGTACTTC. The encoded protein is CASSPRDRGNIQYF.

This chain uses TRBV20-1 with TRBJ1-2; 8 nucleotides line up with TRBD1. The V segment lost 0 bases and the J segment 4 bases; nucleotides outside the gene matches: 7. The CDR3 consists of 15 residues. Germline V lookup: CDR1 DFQATT, CDR2 SNEGSKA (reference sequence). The CDR3 spells CSAREFRGRIYGYTF. DNA for the CDR3: TGCAGTGCTAGAGAATTCAGGGGGCGCATCTATGGCTACACCTTC.